The table lists the clone carrying this T cell receptor (beta chain) with many counts. These data belong to a study of human T cells and chemical hapten exposure. The library labeled individual cDNA molecules by adding unique molecular identifiers to them. Each CDR3 protein is one row after TCRdb ran MiXCR on the RACE reads. The data contain about 62,000 distinct CDR3 sequences, around 7% of them singletons. The time point denotes: pre-sensitization, week 0. Documented treatment: therapeutic diphenylcyclopropenone sensitization with weekly scalp DPC. CDR3 length: 11 amino acids. In germline, CDR1 is SEHNR, CDR2 FQNEAQ (reference sequence). Trimming took 11 bases from V and 2 from J, leaving 8 bases between them.

The chain recombines TRBV7-9 with TRBJ2-3; a weak D match, TRBD2 (5 bases). The sequenced sample was whole blood, obtained in connection with sensitization to the hapten diphenylcyclopropenone (DPC). This clonotype was obtained from a woman aged 25-40 years with alopecia areata. Some clones in this sample may be carry-over from other donors' samples. The CDR3: CAGENTDTQYF. CDR3 DNA sequence: TGTGCCGGGGAGAACACAGATACGCAGTATTTT.